The T cell receptor (beta chain) described here comes from a study of OX40 agonist ivuxolimab in advanced cancers. Regarding the study in general: Ivuxolimab was a fully human IgG2 agonistic monoclonal antibody targeting the costimulatory receptor OX40 (CD134). Intravenous ivuxolimab was administered to patients every 2 weeks at six dose levels: 0.01, 0.1, 0.3, 1.5, 3 and 10 mg/kg. Among the approximately 50 dose-escalation patients, some 20 had hepatocellular carcinoma, 15 or so melanoma, 9 renal cell carcinoma and 9 head and neck cancer. In the dose-escalation cohort, roughly 80% of patients were male, and the mean age was around 60 years, with a range of 23 to 79. Prior anti-PD-1, anti-PD-L1 or anti-CTLA-4 therapy was permitted, and 35% to 40% of dose-escalation patients had received checkpoint inhibitors. Partial responses occurred in three dose-escalation patients: two with cutaneous melanoma and one with hepatocellular carcinoma. The point of sequencing TCRbeta in the periphery was to test whether ivuxolimab changed TCR sequence diversity and drove clonal T-cell expansion. The paper reports the monotherapy dose-escalation portion (N = 52 patients) of the phase I ivuxolimab trial.

Broad study findings and their caveats: In the 0.1-3.0 mg/kg groups, partial responders were among the patients with the lowest normalized peripheral clonal expansion, particularly in CD8+ T cells. On average, CD8+ T cells showed more expanded clones than CD4+ T cells after ivuxolimab. Low levels of normalized T-cell clonal expansion were also shown by some nonresponding patients. Antigen specificity was not determined for the clonally expanded peripheral T cells. At doses from 0.1 to 3.0 mg/kg, clonal expansion was seen in both CD4+ and CD8+ blood T cells between baseline and week 6.

To sequence the TCRbeta CDR3 region, genomic DNA was isolated from the sorted cells. TCRbeta CDR3 regions were sequenced using the immunoSEQ Assay. TCRdb carries this immuneACCESS record with in-frame sequences only. Its versions omit some clonotypes, under half of them owing to an unresolved V gene in the studies checked, with the rest unexplained. The sample includes 63,000 or so clones, with more than 80% observed a single time. The top ten clones comprise approximately 1% of the sample. A note on this clone: No antigen is known for it. Nothing much larger sits one base from this clone, and base qualities are not available.

Taken from the germline V gene, the CDR1 and CDR2 loops are MGHRA and YSYEKL. The CDR3 runs 13 residues from the cysteine to the phenylalanine. Only the CDR3 region is kept as DNA, spanning 39 bases read in frame from base 1. Trimming removed 0 bases from V and 6 bases from J, leaving 7 bases between the germline ends. The trial excluded patients who had a history of autoimmune disease or who were on systemic immunosuppression. Peripheral blood for TCR sequencing was collected from all dose cohorts at baseline, on cycle 4 day 1, and on cycle 7 day 1. Samples came from an open-label, multicenter, first-in-human phase I dose-escalation trial of ivuxolimab. Adults with locally advanced or metastatic head and neck squamous cell, hepatocellular, melanoma or renal cell carcinoma were enrolled in the trial. CD4+ and CD8+ T cells were sorted separately from peripheral blood before TCR sequencing.

The sequencing used CD4+ or CD8+ T cells sorted from blood, collected in a trial of the OX40 agonist ivuxolimab. The source of this sequence is an adult with an advanced solid tumor such as melanoma, head and neck, liver or kidney cancer. In this chain, TRBV4-1 is recombined with TRBJ2-3; TRBD2 could be the D gene, as 5 bases match. CDR3 loop: CASSQDRRDTQYF. The DNA is TGCGCCAGCAGCCAAGATAGGAGGGATACGCAGTATTTT.